Presented here are 27 T cell receptor beta chains from one specimen sequenced in a study of T cell responses to AZD1222 COVID-19 vaccine. Method: immunoSEQ multiplex PCR; TCRdb's copy keeps in-frame clones and lacks some. The sample includes about 88,000 clones, 90% to 95% seen only once; the top ten take about 5.2%. The material was peripheral blood, obtained on day 0 of AZD1222 vaccination. The receptors were sampled from an adult in good health.

The gene calls are TRBV5-1 and TRBJ2-5; a weak D match, TRBD2 (5 bases). The germline V gene has CDR1 SGHRS and CDR2 YFSETQ. Trimming shortened V by 3 bases and J by 5 bases, and 17 bases separated the two germline ends. The CDR3 runs 15 residues. The CDR3 region has the DNA TGCGCCAGCAGCTCCGCCGGGCGGGCGGGTGAGACCCAGTACTTC. Translating gives CASSSAGRAGETQYF.

This chain links TRBV28 with TRBJ2-1; a weak D match, TRBD2 (6 bases). Per the germline V gene, CDR1 is MDHEN and CDR2 is SYDVKM. The CDR3 has 13 amino acids. Deletions cut 6 bases from V and 12 bases from J, with 18 bases between. CDR3 sequence: CASSPGLTSRQFF. Here the CDR3 DNA reads TGTGCCAGCAGCCCGGGACTCACCTCAAGGCAGTTCTTC.

V and J are TRBV7-3 and TRBJ1-1; maybe TRBD1 (5 bases). CDR1 and CDR2 (germline): SGHTA, FQGTGA. This CDR3 spans 13 amino acids. V lost 5 bases and J 0 bases, leaving 7 bases between the germline ends. CDR3 in DNA: TGTGCCAGCAGCATGGGACTGAACACTGAAGCTTTCTTT. Translated, it gives CASSMGLNTEAFF. The entire variable domain, with the rest obtained from reference TRBV7-3 and TRBJ1-1, is as follows: GAGVSQTPSNKVTEKGKYVELRCDPISGHTALYWYRQSLGQGPEFLIYFQGTGAADDSGLPNDRFFAVRPEGSVSTLKIQRTERGDSAVYLCASSMGLNTEAFFGQGTRLTVV.

V and J are TRBV4-2 and TRBJ1-2; 7 bases map to TRBD1. Germline values: CDR1 LGHNA, CDR2 YNFKEQ. The J segment lost 7 bases and the V segment lost 1 base, leaving 6 bases of the junction unmatched. This CDR3 is built from 14 residues. The CDR3 DNA reads TGTGCCAGCAGCCAAGGTTCAGGGGGTTCTGGCTACACCTTC. It translates to CASSQGSGGSGYTF.

The chain uses TRBV28 and TRBJ2-7; D call uncertain. The CDR3 extends over 11 amino acids. Germline V CDR1 and CDR2: MDHEN, SYDVKM. V lost 4 bases and J lost 4, with 5 bases in between. The CDR3 sequence: CASSSRYEQYF. In DNA form, the CDR3 reads TGTGCCAGCAGTTCTAGATACGAGCAGTACTTC.

This sequence joins TRBV7-2 and TRBJ2-1; 9 bases fit TRBD2. The CDR3 length is 16 residues. V gave up 5 bases and J gave up 8 bases; unmatched junction bases: 13. From germline, CDR1 is SGHTA and CDR2 FQGNSA. The CDR3 region is CASSSGGTSRIDEQFF. CDR3 in DNA: TGTGCCAGCAGCAGCGGAGGGACTAGCAGGATTGATGAGCAGTTCTTC.

The CDR3 reads CASSNPGMNTEAFF. The CDR3 nucleotides read TGTGCCAGCAGCAACCCGGGGATGAACACTGAAGCTTTCTTT. The genes are TRBV7-9 and TRBJ1-1; D not certain. CDR1 is SEHNR, CDR2 FQNEAQ, per germline (reference sequence). Trimming took off 5 bases at V and 0 bases at J, with 10 bases between the two ends. The CDR3 sequence is 14 residues long.

The genes are TRBV19 and TRBJ1-2; D gene ambiguous. In germline, CDR1 is LNHDA, CDR2 SQIVND (reference sequence). Between the trimmed V and J ends, which lost 0 bases and 6 bases, there was a span of 8 bases. The CDR3 totals 13 residues. DNA for the CDR3: TGTGCCAGTAGTATAGACGAGGGTCATGGCTACACCTTC. Residues: CASSIDEGHGYTF.

The CDR3 bases are TGTGCCAGCAGTTACCGTCGGGCCTATAGCAATCAGCCCCAGCATTTT. Amino acids: CASSYRRAYSNQPQHF. The chain links TRBV6-2 or TRBV6-3 to TRBJ1-5, with D uncertain. The CDR3 is 16 amino acids. Germline V gene lookup returns CDR1 MNHEY and CDR2 SVGEGT. The germline V and J ends were trimmed by 2 bases and 0 bases, with 11 bases remaining between them.

The rearrangement uses TRBV7-9 and TRBJ2-1; 9 bases line up with TRBD2. This CDR3 has 19 amino acids. From germline, CDR1 is SEHNR and CDR2 FQNEAQ (reference sequence). V lost 2 bases and J lost 4; bases outside the gene matches: 15. As DNA, the CDR3 is TGTGCCAGCAGCTTAAGTTTGCTCTCTGGGACTAGCATATACAATGAGCAGTTCTTC. Amino acids: CASSLSLLSGTSIYNEQFF.

V and J are TRBV25-1 and TRBJ1-4, with D unclear. CDR1 and CDR2 (germline): MGHDK, SYGVNS. Trimming took off 5 bases at V and 0 bases at J, with 7 bases between the two ends. The length of the CDR3 is 14 residues. The CDR3 region is CASSPFATNEKLFF. The CDR3 region has the DNA TGTGCCAGCAGTCCATTTGCAACTAATGAAAAACTGTTTTTT.

This chain uses TRBV5-3 with TRBJ1-5, with D possibly being TRBD1 (6 bases). TRBV5-3 is marked as an open reading frame, function uncertain. CDR3 length: 16 residues. Trimming cost V 0 bases and J 4 bases, with 14 bases left between them. CDR3 DNA: TGTGCCAGAAGCTTGGATCCGGGACATTCAAATCAGCCCCAGCATTTT. Protein product: CARSLDPGHSNQPQHF.

The V and J genes are TRBV27 and TRBJ1-1; 9 bases fit TRBD1. The J segment lost 3 bases and the V segment lost 6 bases, leaving 8 bases of the junction unmatched. CDR1 is MNHEY and CDR2 is SMNVEV in the germline V gene (reference sequence). The CDR3 is made up of 15 amino acids. The CDR3: CASSTGGAAYTEAFF. Here the CDR3 DNA reads TGTGCCAGCAGCACAGGGGGCGCCGCCTACACTGAAGCTTTCTTT.

The CDR3 reads CATGGGLDTQYF. Here the CDR3 DNA reads TGTGCCACCGGGGGGGGGCTAGATACGCAGTATTTT. The rearrangement joins TRBV24-1 to TRBJ2-3, with D possibly TRBD2 on 7 matching bases. V shed 9 bases and J shed 5 bases, with 11 bases lying between them. CDR1 KGHDR and CDR2 SFDVKD come from the germline V gene. The CDR3 runs 12 residues.

The chain has TRBV29-1 and TRBJ1-2; D gene uncertain. This CDR3 spans 11 amino acids. V lost 7 bases to trimming and J lost 6 bases, with 12 bases between them. Looked up from germline, CDR1 is SQVTM and CDR2 is ANQGSEA. CDR3 sequence (DNA): TGCAGCGCGTTGTCGTGGGATGGCTACACCTTC. Its protein product is CSALSWDGYTF.

V and J are TRBV6-1 and TRBJ2-2; D ambiguous. Germline assignment: CDR1 MNHNS and CDR2 SASEGT. The V gene lost 2 bases and the J gene lost 4 bases, with 11 bases spanning the gap. This CDR3 is 15 amino acids long. The CDR3 bases are TGTGCCAGCAGTGAAATAGGTGTGGGCACCGGGGAGCTGTTTTTT. Its protein product is CASSEIGVGTGELFF.

V is TRBV12-3 or TRBV12-4 and J is TRBJ1-2, with unresolved D. Trimming shortened V by 7 bases and J by 8 bases, and 17 bases separated the two germline ends. The CDR3 totals 13 residues. The CDR3 coding sequence is TGTGCCAGCACCACTACCCTAGGACCGGGCTACACCTTC. It specifies CASTTTLGPGYTF.

The V gene is TRBV6-5, the J gene TRBJ1-4, with D perhaps matching TRBD1 (5 bases). The V and J ends lost 0 bases and 6 bases respectively, with 8 bases between them. There are 14 residues in the CDR3. The germline V gene has CDR1 MNHEY and CDR2 SVGAGI. Here the CDR3 reads CASSYSGAYEKLFF. CDR3 nucleotides: TGTGCCAGCAGTTACTCAGGGGCGTATGAAAAACTGTTTTTT.

The genes are TRBV18 and TRBJ1-2; no clear D. The V end lost 3 bases, the J end lost 5 bases, and 10 bases lay between the germline ends. Germline V gene sequence: CDR1 KGHSH, CDR2 LQKENI. The CDR3 is made up of 13 amino acids. CDR3 bases: TGTGCCAGCTCACCGGCAACGGAGTATGGCTACACCTTC. Protein product: CASSPATEYGYTF.

This clone was counted only a few times. The V call is TRBV27, the J call TRBJ2-7, with D possibly TRBD2 on 6 matching bases. The CDR3 runs to 12 residues. V was clipped by 3 bases and J by 6 bases, with 9 bases between them. Germline values: CDR1 MNHEY, CDR2 SMNVEV (reference sequence). This CDR3 reads CASSLIGGEQYF. The CDR3 DNA follows: TGTGCCAGCAGTTTGATCGGGGGCGAGCAGTACTTC.

The J gene is TRBJ2-2, the V gene TRBV14; 9 nucleotides line up with TRBD2. Germline V lookup: CDR1 SGHDN, CDR2 FVKESK. The CDR3 is made up of 15 amino acids. V dropped 6 bases and J dropped 3; count of bases not matched to a gene: 5. The chain's CDR3 is CASRSGTSYTGELFF. CDR3 sequence (DNA): TGTGCCAGCAGAAGCGGGACTAGCTACACCGGGGAGCTGTTTTTT.

The chain carries TRBV6-5 and TRBJ2-3; 8 bases line up with TRBD1. Trimming cost V 5 bases and J 5 bases; bases outside gene matches: 9. Germline CDR1 reads MNHEY; CDR2 reads SVGAGI. The CDR3 spans 15 residues. CDR3 in DNA: TGTGCCAGCAGTCCACTCGGAACAGGGGGAGATACGCAGTATTTT. Amino acid sequence: CASSPLGTGGDTQYF.

J is TRBJ1-5 and V is TRBV9; TRBD1 matches 7 bases. The CDR3 has 15 residues. CDR1 is SGDLS, CDR2 YYNGEE, per germline. Germline trimming cut 4 bases from V and 2 bases from J; bases unmatched to any gene: 6. In DNA form, the CDR3 reads TGTGCCAGCAGCCGCGACAGGGCCGGCAATCAGCCCCAGCATTTT. It codes for CASSRDRAGNQPQHF.

The chain links TRBV18 to TRBJ2-5; D unclear. The germline V gene has CDR1 KGHSH and CDR2 LQKENI. The CDR3 consists of 11 residues. V was pared by 6 bases and J by 1 base, with 3 bases between. The CDR3 loop reads CASSTQETQYF. Here the CDR3 DNA reads TGTGCCAGCTCGACCCAAGAGACCCAGTACTTC.

The chain couples TRBV9 to TRBJ2-1; TRBD1 is a possible D gene (5 bases). The CDR3 has 11 residues. Per the germline V gene, CDR1 is SGDLS and CDR2 is YYNGEE. V was trimmed by 4 bases and J by 10 bases, leaving 9 bases between them. In nucleotides, the CDR3 is TGTGCCAGCAGCAGGGGCCGGGAGCAGTTCTTC. Protein sequence: CASSRGREQFF.

The chain joins TRBV3-1 (or the pseudogene TRBV3-2) to TRBJ2-1, with D unclear. V gave up 3 bases and J gave up 9 bases, with 9 bases separating them. This CDR3 contains 12 residues. CDR1 and CDR2 from the germline V gene are LGHDT and YNNKEL (reference sequence). Written as DNA, the CDR3 is TGTGCCAGCAGCCATGGCACCGCTGAGCAGTTCTTC. This gives the protein CASSHGTAEQFF.

CDR3 protein: CASSMAQGYTGELFF. CDR3 nucleotide sequence: TGTGCCAGTAGTATGGCTCAGGGTTACACCGGGGAGCTGTTTTTT. The chain combines TRBV19 with TRBJ2-2; TRBD1 might be the D (5 bases). The CDR3 is 15 residues long. Germline V gives CDR1 LNHDA, CDR2 SQIVND (reference sequence). Trimming removed 3 bases at V and 3 bases at J, with 11 bases between.